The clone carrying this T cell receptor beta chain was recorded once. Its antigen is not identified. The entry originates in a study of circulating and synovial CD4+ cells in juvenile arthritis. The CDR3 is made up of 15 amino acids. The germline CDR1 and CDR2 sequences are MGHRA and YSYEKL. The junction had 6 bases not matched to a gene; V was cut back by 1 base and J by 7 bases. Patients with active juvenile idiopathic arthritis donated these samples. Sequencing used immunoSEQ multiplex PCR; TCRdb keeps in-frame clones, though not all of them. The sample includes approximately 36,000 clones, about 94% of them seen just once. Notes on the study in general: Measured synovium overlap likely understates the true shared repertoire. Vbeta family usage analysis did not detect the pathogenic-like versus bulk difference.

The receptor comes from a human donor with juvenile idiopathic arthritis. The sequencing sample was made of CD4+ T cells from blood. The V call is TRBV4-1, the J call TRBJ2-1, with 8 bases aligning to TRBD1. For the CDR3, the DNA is TGCGCCAGCAGCCAAGCGACTGGACAGGGAAATGAGCAGTTCTTC. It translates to CASSQATGQGNEQFF.